Shown below are 10 T cell receptor beta chains from a single sample sequenced in a study of shared clonotypes between healthy human individuals. Positive CCR7 selection of CD45RO-negative cells yielded the naive CD8 cells, and terminally differentiated effector memory CD45RA+ cells were excluded. Libraries were prepared by immunoSEQ multiplex PCR; TCRdb keeps only in-frame clonotypes and omits some of them. Of about 2 million clones in the sample, 85% to 95% were seen once. The sample taken for sequencing was naive CD8+ T cells sorted from blood. The receptors derive from a man between 18 and 35 years old in good health.

The chain carries TRBV7-9 and TRBJ2-3; D perhaps matches TRBD2 (6 bases). The V gene lost 7 bases and the J gene lost 6 bases, with 20 bases spanning the gap. The CDR3 is 15 amino acids. Germline assignment: CDR1 SEHNR and CDR2 FQNEAQ (reference sequence). CDR3 sequence (DNA): TGTGCCAGCACCGTATTTAGGGGAGGTTCGGATACGCAGTATTTT. It is translated as CASTVFRGGSDTQYF.

The chain joins TRBV4-1 to TRBJ2-1; D is possibly TRBD2 (5 bases). The CDR3 contains 17 residues. Per the germline V gene, CDR1 is MGHRA and CDR2 is YSYEKL. Trimming left V 1 base short and J 5 bases short, with 18 bases between. DNA for the CDR3: TGCGCCAGCAGCCAAGGTGCGTGGACTCGGACCGACAATGAGCAGTTCTTC. Translating gives CASSQGAWTRTDNEQFF.

The rearrangement links TRBV19 to TRBJ2-2; tentative D call: TRBD1 (6 bases). The V end lost 5 bases, the J end lost 6 bases, and 10 bases lay between the germline ends. This CDR3 is built from 13 residues. Germline values: CDR1 LNHDA, CDR2 SQIVND (reference sequence). CDR3 sequence (DNA): TGTGCCAGTAGTCCGCAGGGGTCCGGGGAGCTGTTTTTT. This encodes CASSPQGSGELFF.

To note about this clone: Germline and junction disagree at one end, which may indicate a read error. The J gene is TRBJ2-5, the V gene TRBV6-5; D is possibly TRBD1 (6 bases). The germline V gene has CDR1 MNHEY and CDR2 SVGAGI. The CDR3 has 14 residues. The CDR3 spells CASSYIRGQEAQYF. In nucleotides, the CDR3 is TGTGCCAGCAGTTACATCAGGGGACAAGAGGCCCAGTACTTC.

The sample holds one count of this clone. CDR3 protein: CASATGGENEEQYF. The CDR3 coding sequence is TGTGCCAGCGCAACAGGGGGCGAAAATGAAGAGCAGTACTTC. V and J are TRBV7-6 and TRBJ2-7, with 9 positions matching TRBD1. J lost 7 bases, V lost 8 bases, and 12 bases had no gene match. The length of the CDR3 is 14 residues. Germline loops: CDR1 SGHVS, CDR2 FNYEAQ.

With respect to this clone: The same CDR3 arises from other DNA sequences in this sample as well. This chain links TRBV19 with TRBJ2-7; perhaps D is TRBD1 or TRBD2 (6 bases each). The CDR3 length is 14 residues. Germline CDR1 and CDR2: LNHDA and SQIVND (reference sequence). The germline V and J ends were trimmed by 3 bases and 1 base, with 10 bases remaining between them. The CDR3 DNA reads as TGTGCCAGTAGTATCGCGGGACAATCCTACGAGCAGTACTTC. Its translation is CASSIAGQSYEQYF.

The chain employs TRBV5-6 and TRBJ1-6; D possibly corresponds to TRBD1 (6 bases). The germline CDR1 and CDR2 sequences are SGHDT and YYEEEE. Trimming pared 1 base from V and 10 bases from J, leaving 12 bases between. The CDR3 has 14 amino acids. CDR3 in DNA: TGTGCCAGCAGCTTGTTCGGGGGGGGCTCACCCCTCCACTTT. As protein: CASSLFGGGSPLHF.

This clone showed up just once. This CDR3 reads CASSLATGGKEDTQYF. CDR3 nucleotides: TGTGCCAGCAGCTTAGCCACAGGGGGCAAAGAAGATACGCAGTATTTT. The chain has TRBV11-2 and TRBJ2-3, with 9 nucleotides matching TRBD1. This CDR3 has 16 amino acids. V trimming: 1 base; J trimming: 5 bases; junction bases outside the gene matches: 7. Germline CDR1 and CDR2: SGHAT and FQNNGV.

The CDR3 DNA reads as TGTGCCACCAGCAGAGATAAAACAGGCCCTTTGAACACTGAAGCTTTCTTT. Protein sequence: CATSRDKTGPLNTEAFF. The genes are TRBV15 and TRBJ1-1; TRBD1 is a possible D gene (5 bases). There are 17 residues in the CDR3. CDR1 is LNHNV and CDR2 is YYDKDF in the germline V gene (reference sequence). V lost 0 bases, J lost 0 bases, and 14 bases lay in between.

The chain joins TRBV19 to TRBJ1-4; D is possibly TRBD1 (5 bases). Per the germline V gene, CDR1 is LNHDA and CDR2 is SQIVND (reference sequence). The CDR3 is 14 residues long. Deletions cut 5 bases from V and 2 bases from J, with 9 bases between. The CDR3 nucleotides read TGTGCCAGTAGTTCACGGGACACTAATGAAAAACTGTTTTTT. This gives the protein CASSSRDTNEKLFF. The full variable domain, completed using reference TRBV19 and TRBJ1-4, is DGGITQSPKYLFRKEGQNVTLSCEQNLNHDAMYWYRQDPGQGLRLIYYSQIVNDFQKGDIAEGYSVSREKKESFPLTVTSAQKNPTAFYLCASSSRDTNEKLFFGSGTQLSVL.